The rows below give T cell receptor beta chains drawn from one sample of a study of blood T cell repertoires in COVID-19. Method: immunoSEQ multiplex PCR; TCRdb's copy keeps in-frame clones and lacks some. This table has 310,000 or so clones, approximately 91% appearing once. Sequenced sample: peripheral blood. Receptor source: a woman in her twenties or thirties with COVID-19, enrolled during active disease. CDR3s include the opening cysteine and the closing phenylalanine or tryptophan. D genes are given only for firm matches. Only part of the rows carry a size: once, few, many, or a class if the clone is expanded.

abundance	d_gene	v_gene	j_gene	CDR3aa	CDR3nt
-	TRBD1	TRBV5-4	TRBJ2-5	CASSLGQGAVETQYF	TGTGCCAGCAGCTTGGGACAGGGGGCCGTGGAGACCCAGTACTTC
few	-	TRBV11-2	TRBJ2-7	CASSLGGRVYEQYF	TGTGCCAGCAGCTTAGGAGGTCGGGTGTACGAGCAGTACTTC
-	TRBD2	TRBV2	TRBJ2-3	CASSDWTSGKGWTDTQYF	TGTGCCAGCAGTGATTGGACTAGCGGGAAGGGGTGGACAGATACGCAGTATTTT
-	-	TRBV7-3	TRBJ2-2	CASSYSGTGELFF	TGTGCCAGCAGCTACAGCGGGACCGGGGAGCTGTTTTTT
-	-	TRBV7-9	TRBJ1-1	CASSLHGGGNTEAFF	TGTGCCAGCAGCCTCCACGGCGGGGGGAACACTGAAGCTTTCTTT
-	-	TRBV2	TRBJ2-5	CASSGTDQETQYF	TGTGCCAGCAGTGGGACAGACCAAGAGACCCAGTACTTC
-	-	TRBV7-2	TRBJ1-2	CASSLLIDPGNYGYTF	TGTGCCAGCAGCTTATTGATTGATCCGGGAAACTATGGCTACACCTTC
-	-	TRBV2	TRBJ2-3	CASSGPRGLQDTQYF	TGTGCCAGCAGCGGACCCCGGGGTCTTCAAGATACGCAGTATTTT
-	TRBD2	TRBV3-1/TRBV3-2	TRBJ2-7	CASSQRLAGPHYEQYF	TGTGCCAGCAGCCAAAGGCTAGCGGGGCCTCACTACGAGCAGTACTTC
-	-	TRBV9	TRBJ1-4	CASSVVGGLNEKLFF	TGTGCCAGCAGCGTAGTCGGCGGGCTAAATGAAAAACTGTTTTTT
-	TRBD1	TRBV30	TRBJ1-5	CAWTRGLNQPQHF	TGTGCCTGGACGAGGGGGCTCAATCAGCCCCAGCATTTT
-	-	TRBV7-9	TRBJ1-1	CASTSRLAGDTEAFF	TGTGCCAGCACTTCACGGTTGGCGGGGGACACTGAAGCTTTCTTT
-	TRBD2	TRBV2	TRBJ2-1	CASSRSGASYNEQFF	TGTGCCAGCAGTCGTAGCGGGGCCTCCTACAATGAGCAGTTCTTC
-	-	TRBV7-8	TRBJ1-5	CASSLAGEGQPQHF	TGTGCCAGCAGCTTAGCAGGGGAGGGTCAGCCCCAGCATTTT
-	-	TRBV2	TRBJ1-4	CASSEDSHEKLFF	TGTGCCAGCAGTGAAGACAGTCATGAAAAACTGTTTTTT
few	-	TRBV19	TRBJ2-7	CASSIQEAGEQYF	TGTGCCAGTTCCATTCAGGAGGCGGGAGAGCAGTACTTC
-	-	TRBV10-1	TRBJ1-2	CASGPEGVGPSGYTF	TGCGCCAGCGGACCTGAAGGGGTAGGGCCGAGTGGCTACACCTTC
-	-	TRBV29-1	TRBJ2-5	CSVARGTGRETQYF	TGCAGCGTTGCCAGGGGAACAGGGCGAGAGACCCAGTACTTC
-	TRBD1	TRBV5-6	TRBJ1-6	CASSSDRENSPLHF	TGTGCCAGCAGTTCGGACAGGGAGAATTCACCCCTCCACTTT
-	TRBD1	TRBV7-8	TRBJ2-7	CASSFATGGSYEQYF	TGTGCCAGCAGCTTTGCGACAGGGGGCTCCTACGAGCAGTACTTC
-	TRBD1	TRBV10-3	TRBJ2-7	CATHFGQDSYEQYF	TGTGCCACCCACTTCGGACAGGACTCCTACGAGCAGTACTTC
-	-	TRBV20-1	TRBJ2-7	CSASRARVDGRSSEQYF	TGCAGTGCGAGTAGAGCCAGGGTTGACGGGAGATCGAGCGAGCAGTACTTC
-	-	TRBV7-2	TRBJ1-2	CASSLAARYGYTF	TGTGCCAGCAGCTTAGCGGCCAGATATGGCTACACCTTC
-	-	TRBV18	TRBJ2-1	CASSPSSDEQFF	TGTGCCAGCTCACCGTCCAGCGATGAGCAGTTCTTC
-	TRBD2	TRBV3-1/TRBV3-2	TRBJ2-7	CASSQLLAGIYEQYF	TGTGCCAGCAGCCAATTGCTAGCGGGAATCTACGAGCAGTACTTC
-	-	TRBV27	TRBJ2-3	CASSAGTQLLTDTQYF	TGTGCCAGCAGTGCGGGGACGCAACTGTTAACAGATACGCAGTATTTT
-	-	TRBV6-5	TRBJ2-7	CASLDSAYEQYF	TGTGCCAGCTTGGACAGCGCCTACGAGCAGTACTTC
-	-	TRBV7-8	TRBJ2-7	CASSLQETGSYEQYF	TGTGCCAGCAGCTTACAGGAGACAGGCTCCTACGAGCAGTACTTC
-	-	TRBV6-1	TRBJ1-5	CASSEQTYNQPQHF	TGTGCCAGCAGTGAACAGACATACAATCAGCCCCAGCATTTT
few	TRBD1	TRBV28	TRBJ1-4	CASSFGTGYSTNEKLFF	TGTGCCAGCAGTTTCGGGACAGGGTATTCAACTAATGAAAAACTGTTTTTT
-	-	TRBV15	TRBJ2-5	CATSGGGTQETQYF	TGTGCCACCAGTGGGGGCGGCACCCAAGAGACCCAGTACTTC
-	-	TRBV27	TRBJ1-1	CASSPRGNTEAFF	TGTGCCAGCAGCCCAAGGGGGAACACTGAAGCTTTCTTT
-	-	TRBV5-6	TRBJ2-5	CASSLLGQETQYF	TGTGCCAGCAGCTTGCTAGGCCAAGAGACCCAGTACTTC
-	-	TRBV2	TRBJ2-2	CASSENRVVAGELFF	TGTGCCAGCAGTGAAAACAGGGTGGTCGCCGGGGAGCTGTTTTTT
-	-	TRBV9	TRBJ1-1	CASSVVRAADEAFF	TGTGCCAGCAGCGTAGTTCGGGCAGCGGATGAAGCTTTCTTT
-	-	TRBV14	TRBJ2-1	CASNTKSREYNEQFF	TGTGCCAGCAACACCAAGTCGAGGGAGTACAATGAGCAGTTCTTC
-	-	TRBV6-5	TRBJ2-7	CASSWRRGQYEQYF	TGTGCCAGCAGTTGGCGCCGGGGACAATACGAGCAGTACTTC
-	-	TRBV25-1	TRBJ1-1	CASSDLRKDTEAFF	TGTGCCAGCAGTGATCTGCGGAAGGACACTGAAGCTTTCTTT
once	TRBD1	TRBV27	TRBJ2-7	CASSLGRGSYEQYF	TGTGCCAGCAGTTTGGGCAGGGGGTCCTACGAGCAGTACTTC
once	-	TRBV6-5	TRBJ2-3	CASSYLSTDTQYF	TGTGCCAGCAGTTACTTAAGCACAGATACGCAGTATTTT
-	-	TRBV5-1	TRBJ1-2	CASSFGAYYGYTF	TGCGCCAGCAGCTTTGGGGCTTACTATGGCTACACCTTC
-	-	TRBV11-2	TRBJ1-6	CASSFSGEDSPLHF	TGTGCCAGCAGCTTTTCGGGGGAGGATTCACCCCTCCACTTT
-	-	TRBV9	TRBJ1-4	CASSVWGGGTTNEKLFF	TGTGCCAGCAGCGTATGGGGCGGGGGCACAACTAATGAAAAACTGTTTTTT
-	TRBD1	TRBV30	TRBJ1-1	CAWKSGGTEAFF	TGTGCCTGGAAGTCAGGGGGCACTGAAGCTTTCTTT
-	TRBD1	TRBV29-1	TRBJ1-1	CSASTGIDFF	TGCAGCGCTTCGACAGGGATAGATTTCTTT
-	TRBD1	TRBV5-1	TRBJ1-6	CASSLGDRGHSPLHF	TGCGCCAGCAGCTTGGGCGACAGGGGGCACTCACCCCTCCACTTT
-	-	TRBV7-9	TRBJ2-7	CASSFTASYEQYF	TGTGCCAGCAGCTTCACTGCCTCCTACGAGCAGTACTTC
-	TRBD2	TRBV5-1	TRBJ2-2	CASSLERGTGELFF	TGCGCCAGCAGCTTGGAGCGGGGGACCGGGGAGCTGTTTTTT
-	-	TRBV4-1	TRBJ2-5	CASSQDHGIAGQETQYF	TGCGCCAGCAGCCAAGATCACGGGATAGCCGGACAAGAGACCCAGTACTTC
-	TRBD2	TRBV2	TRBJ2-2	CASSWTRGNTGELFF	TGTGCCAGCAGCTGGACTAGGGGGAACACCGGGGAGCTGTTTTTT
-	TRBD2	TRBV28	TRBJ2-1	CASREGSGRDEQFF	TGTGCCAGCAGGGAGGGCTCGGGGAGGGATGAGCAGTTCTTC